One sample yielded the 26 T cell receptor beta chains listed below, sequenced in a study of shared clonotypes between healthy human individuals. The table came from immunoSEQ multiplex PCR; TCRdb's copy has only in-frame clones and leaves some out. Among about 510,000 clones listed, over 75% were seen once. The sequenced sample was PBMCs. All receptors come from a woman aged 40 to 55 in good health. Some clones in this sample may be carry-over from other donors' samples.

The chain is built from TRBV28 and TRBJ1-2; possible D gene TRBD1, 5 bases. Germline V lookup: CDR1 MDHEN, CDR2 SYDVKM. The CDR3 runs 14 residues. V lost 7 bases and J 4 bases, leaving 16 bases between the germline ends. This chain's CDR3 is CASTLGGGGYGYTF. The CDR3 DNA follows: TGTGCCAGCACCCTCGGGGGAGGAGGCTATGGCTACACCTTC.

This clone appeared once. V usage is TRBV7-6 and J usage is TRBJ2-1; TRBD1 aligns across 7 bases. Germline V gene sequence: CDR1 SGHVS, CDR2 FNYEAQ. With V trimmed by 3 bases and J by 2 bases, 4 bases remained unmatched. The CDR3 loop spans 15 amino acids. This chain's CDR3 is CASSFPGQTYNEQFF. The DNA of the CDR3 is TGTGCCAGCAGCTTTCCGGGACAGACCTACAATGAGCAGTTCTTC. Complete variable domain (other parts from reference TRBV7-6 and TRBJ2-1): GAGVSQSPRYKVTKRGQDVALRCDPISGHVSLYWYRQALGQGPEFLTYFNYEAQQDKSGLPNDRFSAERPEGSISTLTIQRTEQRDSAMYRCASSFPGQTYNEQFFGPGTRLTVL.

As DNA, the CDR3 is TGCGCCAGCAGCCAAGGGGCAGGGATGGGTGGCTACACCTTC. It encodes CASSQGAGMGGYTF. The chain employs TRBV5-1 and TRBJ1-2, with a tentative D call TRBD1 (5 bases). CDR3 length: 14 residues. Germline assignment: CDR1 SGHRS and CDR2 YFSETQ. Between the trimmed V and J ends, which lost 4 bases and 7 bases, there was a span of 17 bases.

The chain has TRBV7-9 and TRBJ2-2; D not certain. Germline V lookup: CDR1 SEHNR, CDR2 FQNEAQ (reference sequence). The CDR3 consists of 17 residues. Trimming stripped 5 bases from V and 3 bases from J, with 19 bases between. In DNA, the CDR3 is TGTGCCAGCAGCCACCCATGGGCTCCAAACTACACCGGGGAGCTGTTTTTT. This encodes CASSHPWAPNYTGELFF.

The genes are TRBV28 and TRBJ2-7; D possibly matches TRBD1 or TRBD2 (5 bases each). Trimming removed 3 bases at V and 10 bases at J, with 13 bases between. The germline V gene encodes CDR1 MDHEN and CDR2 SYDVKM. This CDR3 has 12 amino acids. The CDR3 DNA follows: TGTGCCAGCAGTTTCGCCAGGGACCGTCAGTACTTC. It is translated as CASSFARDRQYF.

The rearrangement uses TRBV5-4 and TRBJ1-1, with D unclear. The CDR3 has 12 residues. The ends were cut back, 4 bases at V and 2 bases at J, with 6 bases in the middle. The V gene's germline CDR1 is SGHNT and CDR2 YYREEE (reference sequence). The chain's CDR3 is CASSPQNTEAFF. Here the CDR3 DNA reads TGTGCCAGCAGCCCCCAAAACACTGAAGCTTTCTTT.

J is TRBJ2-3 and V is TRBV4-2, with 8 bases identical to TRBD2. Trimming cost V 0 bases and J 0 bases; bases outside gene matches: 2. There are 16 residues in the CDR3. The germline V gene has CDR1 LGHNA and CDR2 YNFKEQ. The CDR3: CASSQEPSGSTDTQYF. Here the CDR3 DNA reads TGTGCCAGCAGCCAAGAGCCTAGCGGGAGCACAGATACGCAGTATTTT.

This rearrangement joins TRBV5-6 to TRBJ1-2; D not resolved. From germline, CDR1 is SGHDT and CDR2 YYEEEE. The V gene lost 1 base and the J gene lost 3 bases, with 16 bases spanning the gap. The CDR3 has 16 residues. The CDR3 protein is CASSLRLMWDDYGYTF. The CDR3 DNA reads TGTGCCAGCAGCTTGAGGTTGATGTGGGATGACTATGGCTACACCTTC.

CDR3 nucleotides: TGTGCCAGCAGGAAGGCGGGCAATCAGCCCCAGCATTTT. The encoded protein is CASRKAGNQPQHF. The chain joins TRBV28 to TRBJ1-5, with no clear D. The CDR3 extends over 13 amino acids. In germline, CDR1 is MDHEN, CDR2 SYDVKM. With 6 bases removed from V and 2 bases from J, the gap between germline ends came to 8 bases.

On this clone: A read error is possible here, since a much larger clone lies one base away. The chain couples TRBV21-1 to TRBJ1-1. TRBV21-1 is listed as a pseudogene. The CDR3 contains 15 residues. In DNA form, the CDR3 reads TGTGCCAGCAGCAAAGAGGTAGGAGGGAGCACTGAAGCTTTCTTT. This gives the protein CASSKEVGGSTEAFF.

The chain couples TRBV30 to TRBJ1-3; D remains ambiguous. This CDR3 has 14 residues. Germline V gene data show CDR1 as GTSNPN and CDR2 as SVGIG (reference sequence). V lost 0 bases and J lost 0, with 6 bases in between. The CDR3 sequence: CAWSVSGSGNTIYF. DNA for the CDR3: TGTGCCTGGAGTGTCTCAGGCTCTGGAAACACCATATATTTT. Full variable domain (remainder filled in from reference TRBV30 and TRBJ1-3): SQTIHQWPATLVQPVGSPLSLECTVEGTSNPNLYWYRQAAGRGLQLLFYSVGIGQISSEVPQNLSASRPQDRQFILSSKKLLLSDSGFYLCAWSVSGSGNTIYFGEGSWLTVV.

This chain uses TRBV4-1 with TRBJ2-7; TRBD2 matches at 9 bases. Germline V CDR1 and CDR2: MGHRA, YSYEKL. The CDR3 extends over 17 amino acids. The junction had 10 bases not matched to a gene; V was cut back by 0 bases and J by 4 bases. As DNA, the CDR3 is TGCGCCAGCAGCCAAGATCTGGGCGGGAGGGCCCTTTACGAGCAGTACTTC. The encoded protein is CASSQDLGGRALYEQYF.

In this sample, this clone turned up many times. This chain joins TRBV25-1 and TRBJ1-1, with D uncertain. With 2 bases removed from V and 1 base from J, the gap between germline ends came to 8 bases. The CDR3 length is 14 residues. The germline CDR1 and CDR2 sequences are MGHDK and SYGVNS. This CDR3 is CASSEGKANTEAFF. The CDR3, as DNA: TGTGCCAGCAGTGAAGGAAAAGCGAACACTGAAGCTTTCTTT.

This clone was observed a single time. J is TRBJ2-1 and V is TRBV7-9, with 9 bases fitting TRBD2. CDR3 length: 17 amino acids. Per germline, CDR1 SEHNR and CDR2 FQNEAQ (reference sequence). The ends lost 0 bases at V and 7 bases at J; junction bases unmatched: 10. The CDR3 here is CASSLAPGLARVNEQFF. In DNA, the CDR3 is TGTGCCAGCAGCTTAGCGCCCGGACTAGCGAGGGTAAATGAGCAGTTCTTC.

Of note for this clone: The sample has other DNA sequences that encode this CDR3 too. CDR3 sequence: CASSLAGVYEQYF. The CDR3 DNA follows: TGTGCCAGCAGCTTAGCGGGTGTGTACGAGCAGTACTTC. The chain combines TRBV7-9 with TRBJ2-7; D is unresolved. This CDR3 has 13 residues. Germline lookup yields CDR1 SEHNR and CDR2 FQNEAQ (reference sequence). The V gene lost 0 bases and the J gene lost 4 bases, with 7 bases spanning the gap.

The chain recombines TRBV5-1 with TRBJ1-2; the match to TRBD1 covers 7 bases. The CDR3 covers 14 residues. J was trimmed by 5 bases and V by 0 bases; bases with no gene match: 4. Germline loops: CDR1 SGHRS, CDR2 YFSETQ. CDR3 region: CASSLGWTGYGYTF. The CDR3 region has the DNA TGCGCCAGCAGCTTGGGTTGGACAGGATATGGCTACACCTTC.

The rearrangement uses TRBV9 and TRBJ1-1, with D perhaps matching TRBD1 (5 bases). V was shortened by 4 bases and J by 1 base, with 11 bases between the two germline ends. The CDR3 contains 14 residues. Germline assignment: CDR1 SGDLS and CDR2 YYNGEE. The CDR3 spells CASSRGRENTEAFF. In DNA form, the CDR3 reads TGTGCCAGCAGCAGAGGCAGGGAGAACACTGAAGCTTTCTTT.

On this clone itself: A far larger clone differs by one base, so this is likely a read error. V gene TRBV25-1 combines with J gene TRBJ1-1; D uncertain. Germline-derived CDR1 and CDR2 are MGHDK and SYGVNS. V lost 4 bases and J lost 4, with 13 bases in between. There are 14 residues in the CDR3. The chain's CDR3 is CASSGAGRSTEAFF. The CDR3 nucleotides read TGTGCCAGCAGTGGGGCAGGACGGAGCACTGAAGCTTTCTTT.

This clone came up once. The gene calls are TRBV4-2 and TRBJ2-3, with 7 bases identical to TRBD2. CDR1 and CDR2 from the germline V gene are LGHNA and YNFKEQ. V was clipped by 1 base and J by 1 base; unmatched bases: 5. The CDR3 is made up of 16 amino acids. The CDR3 nucleotides are TGTGCCAGCAGCCAAGGTGCTAGCGGTGGCACAGATACGCAGTATTTT. Amino acid sequence: CASSQGASGGTDTQYF.

The chain links TRBV7-3 to TRBJ2-5; D is unresolved. Germline CDR1 reads SGHTA; CDR2 reads FQGTGA. V was shortened by 0 bases and J by 5 bases, with 10 bases between the two germline ends. The CDR3 extends over 14 amino acids. DNA of the CDR3: TGTGCCAGCAGCTTAACGGGCCCTGGGGAGACCCAGTACTTC. It is translated as CASSLTGPGETQYF.

The rearrangement joins TRBV2 to TRBJ2-5, with TRBD2 as a possible D gene (5 bases). Trimming left V 7 bases short and J 5 bases short, with 17 bases between. In germline, CDR1 is SNHLY, CDR2 FYNNEI. The CDR3 covers 14 residues. The CDR3 DNA sequence: TGTGCCAGCATGGTGGCAGGAGGAGGTGAGACCCAGTACTTC. This codes for CASMVAGGGETQYF.

The V gene is TRBV6-1, the J gene TRBJ2-7; D remains ambiguous. V lost 5 bases and J lost 2, with 7 bases in between. Germline loops: CDR1 MNHNS, CDR2 SASEGT. The CDR3 runs to 12 residues. CDR3 sequence: CASSRGTYEQYF. CDR3 sequence (DNA): TGTGCCAGCAGTCGCGGAACCTACGAGCAGTACTTC.

This clone was counted at least ten times. The V call is TRBV7-2, the J call TRBJ2-3, with D perhaps matching TRBD2 (5 bases). V lost 1 base and J lost 0, with 8 bases in between. Germline CDR1 reads SGHTA; CDR2 reads FQGNSA. CDR3 length: 15 amino acids. CDR3 sequence: CASSLDGGSTDTQYF. CDR3 bases: TGTGCCAGCAGCTTAGACGGCGGGAGCACAGATACGCAGTATTTT.

The rearrangement links TRBV28 to TRBJ2-3; 10 bases line up with TRBD2. V gave up 5 bases and J gave up 3 bases; unmatched junction bases: 8. This CDR3 region has 16 residues. The germline V gene has CDR1 MDHEN and CDR2 SYDVKM. The CDR3 spells CASSPPSGRVTDTQYF. In DNA form, the CDR3 reads TGTGCCAGCAGTCCCCCTAGCGGGAGAGTAACAGATACGCAGTATTTT.

This clone was observed a single time. The rearrangement joins TRBV30 to TRBJ1-3; D call uncertain. Trimming left V 4 bases short and J 0 bases short, with 7 bases between. In germline, CDR1 is GTSNPN, CDR2 SVGIG (reference sequence). The CDR3 extends over 13 amino acids. The CDR3 DNA reads as TGTGCCTGGACGGAGAACTCTGGAAACACCATATATTTT. Amino acid sequence: CAWTENSGNTIYF.

The rearrangement uses TRBV5-4 and TRBJ2-5; D may match TRBD1 or TRBD2 (5 bases each). Germline V gene lookup returns CDR1 SGHNT and CDR2 YYREEE (reference sequence). The ends were cut back, 4 bases at V and 2 bases at J, with 12 bases in the middle. The CDR3 covers 14 residues. The CDR3 here is CASSAIGAQETQYF. For the CDR3, the DNA is TGTGCCAGCAGCGCCATCGGGGCACAAGAGACCCAGTACTTC. Based on the CDR3 plus reference TRBV5-4 and TRBJ2-5, the full variable domain is ETGVTQSPTHLIKTRGQQVTLRCSSQSGHNTVSWYQQALGQGPQFIFQYYREEENGRGNFPPRFSGLQFPNYSSELNVNALELDDSALYLCASSAIGAQETQYFGPGTRLLVL.